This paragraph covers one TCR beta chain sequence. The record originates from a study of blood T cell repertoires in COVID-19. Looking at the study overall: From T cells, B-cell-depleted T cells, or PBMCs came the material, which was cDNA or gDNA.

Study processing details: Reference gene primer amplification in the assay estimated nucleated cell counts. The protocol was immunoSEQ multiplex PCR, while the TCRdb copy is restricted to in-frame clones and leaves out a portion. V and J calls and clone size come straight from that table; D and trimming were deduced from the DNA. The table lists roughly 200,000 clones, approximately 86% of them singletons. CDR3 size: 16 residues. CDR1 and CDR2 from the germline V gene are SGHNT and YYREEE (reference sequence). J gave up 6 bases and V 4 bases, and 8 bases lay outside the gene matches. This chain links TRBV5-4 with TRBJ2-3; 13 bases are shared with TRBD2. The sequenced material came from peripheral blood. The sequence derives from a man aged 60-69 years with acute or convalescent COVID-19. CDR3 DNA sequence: TGTGCCAGCAGCCCGGGACTAGCGGGGCGCTCGGATACGCAGTATTTT. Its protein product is CASSPGLAGRSDTQYF.